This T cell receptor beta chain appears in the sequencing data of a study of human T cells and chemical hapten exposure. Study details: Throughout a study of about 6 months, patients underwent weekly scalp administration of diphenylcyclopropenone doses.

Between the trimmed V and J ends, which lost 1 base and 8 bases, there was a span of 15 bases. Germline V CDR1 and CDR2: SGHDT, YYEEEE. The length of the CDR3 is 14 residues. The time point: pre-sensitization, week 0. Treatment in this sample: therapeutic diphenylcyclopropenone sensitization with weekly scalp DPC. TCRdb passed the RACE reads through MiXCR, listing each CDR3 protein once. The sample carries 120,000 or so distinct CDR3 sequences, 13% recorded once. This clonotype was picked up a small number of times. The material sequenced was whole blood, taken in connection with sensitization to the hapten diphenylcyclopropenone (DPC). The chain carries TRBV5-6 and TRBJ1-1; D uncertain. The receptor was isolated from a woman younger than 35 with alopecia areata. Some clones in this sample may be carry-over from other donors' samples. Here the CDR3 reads CASSLYRSGSEAFF. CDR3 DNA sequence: TGTGCCAGCAGCTTGTATCGGTCGGGATCGGAAGCTTTCTTT.